The 22 T cell receptor beta chains in this list originate from one sample, sequenced in a study of blood T cell repertoires in COVID-19. Repertoires were generated with immunoSEQ multiplex PCR, while TCRdb's copy carries only in-frame clones and drops some. The table shows approximately 190,000 clones, with 84% occurring only once. What was sequenced was PBMCs or T cells enriched from blood (not recorded which). The receptors shown here come from a woman in her twenties or thirties who had been exposed to COVID-19.

The chain carries TRBV5-8 and TRBJ1-5; D unclear. Deletions cut 0 bases from V and 3 bases from J, with 10 bases between. The CDR3 contains 15 residues. Germline V gene lookup returns CDR1 SGHTS and CDR2 YDEGEE. CDR3 sequence reads: CASSLGRGYNQPQHF. In DNA, the CDR3 is TGTGCCAGCAGCTTGGGACGCGGGTACAATCAGCCCCAGCATTTT.

This clone was seen more than once but under ten times. The chain links TRBV6-5 to TRBJ1-6, with TRBD1 matching 8 bases. After removal of 10 bases from V and 0 bases from J, the junction contained 5 bases not matched to a gene. The length of the CDR3 is 15 residues. In germline, CDR1 is MNHEY, CDR2 SVGAGI. CDR3 sequence: CATRTGSSYNSPLHF. DNA for the CDR3: TGTGCCACCCGGACAGGGAGCTCCTATAATTCACCCCTCCACTTT.

This clone was detected once. The V call is TRBV5-1, the J call TRBJ1-4; 7 nucleotides line up with TRBD1. CDR1 SGHRS and CDR2 YFSETQ come from the germline V gene. V lost 2 bases and J lost 7; bases outside the gene matches: 5. This CDR3 spans 14 amino acids. The CDR3 DNA reads TGCGCCAGCAGCTTAGGGACAGACTCTGAAAAACTGTTTTTT. Translated, it gives CASSLGTDSEKLFF.

V is TRBV7-9 and J is TRBJ2-1; D ambiguous. The germline gives CDR1 SEHNR, CDR2 FQNEAQ (reference sequence). CDR3 length: 13 residues. V lost 1 base, J lost 12 bases, and 13 bases lay in between. The CDR3 DNA sequence: TGTGCCAGCAGCTTAGAGAGCTCATTCTGGCAGTTCTTC. It is translated as CASSLESSFWQFF.

The V and J genes are TRBV30 and TRBJ2-2; D remains unclear. Trimming removed 1 base from V and 0 bases from J, with 9 bases in between. CDR1 is GTSNPN and CDR2 is SVGIG in the germline V gene (reference sequence). CDR3 length: 15 residues. The CDR3, as DNA: TGTGCCTGGAGTGGAGCGTTCGCGAACACCGGGGAGCTGTTTTTT. This codes for CAWSGAFANTGELFF.

The J gene is TRBJ1-4, the V gene TRBV7-9; TRBD1 might be the D (6 bases). Per germline, CDR1 SEHNR and CDR2 FQNEAQ (reference sequence). The ends were cut back, 5 bases at V and 8 bases at J, with 18 bases in the middle. This CDR3 comprises 15 residues. CDR3 amino acids: CASSPGDNKVEKLFF. The CDR3 region has the DNA TGTGCCAGCAGCCCTGGGGACAACAAGGTGGAAAAACTGTTTTTT.

The chain's CDR3 is CASKSGGAIDTQYF. CDR3 DNA sequence: TGCGCCAGTAAAAGCGGGGGGGCTATAGATACGCAGTATTTT. The chain couples TRBV5-1 to TRBJ2-3; 10 bases are a match to TRBD2. V lost 8 bases and J lost 5; bases outside the gene matches: 8. The CDR3 length is 14 residues. Germline V gene sequence: CDR1 SGHRS, CDR2 YFSETQ.

V and J are TRBV5-1 and TRBJ1-1; tentative D call: TRBD1 (6 bases). The length of the CDR3 is 14 residues. V lost 0 bases to trimming and J lost 1 base, with 7 bases between them. CDR1 and CDR2 (germline): SGHRS, YFSETQ. CDR3 amino acids: CASSLEGGNTEAFF. CDR3 sequence (DNA): TGCGCCAGCAGCTTGGAAGGGGGGAACACTGAAGCTTTCTTT.

The chain uses TRBV7-8 and TRBJ1-1; D may be TRBD1 (5 bases). Germline V gene data show CDR1 as SGHVS and CDR2 as FQNEAQ. The CDR3 spans 15 residues. V was pared by 5 bases and J by 1 base, with 14 bases between. CDR3 loop: CASSRDGGSNTEAFF. In nucleotides, the CDR3 is TGTGCCAGCAGCCGAGACGGGGGGTCGAACACTGAAGCTTTCTTT.

In its sample, this clone was seen once. V usage is TRBV4-1 and J usage is TRBJ1-1; TRBD1 matches at 7 bases. The CDR3 has 16 amino acids. CDR1 and CDR2 from the germline V gene are MGHRA and YSYEKL. The V segment lost 1 base and the J segment 0 bases; nucleotides outside the gene matches: 5. The CDR3 coding sequence is TGCGCCAGCAGCCAAGGCCCGGACAGGATGAACACTGAAGCTTTCTTT. It codes for CASSQGPDRMNTEAFF.

The J gene is TRBJ1-5, the V gene TRBV7-2; 10 bases map to TRBD1. Per the germline V gene, CDR1 is SGHTA and CDR2 is FQGNSA. The length of the CDR3 is 18 residues. Losses at the gene ends were 5 bases for V and 5 bases for J; bases not matched to a gene: 15. CDR3 coding DNA: TGTGCCAGCAGCCCGGGACAGGGGATGGGGCTCGGCCATCAGCCCCAGCATTTT. Translated: CASSPGQGMGLGHQPQHF.

This clone was counted a single time. V usage is TRBV9 and J usage is TRBJ2-1; 9 positions agree with TRBD2. The CDR3 is 20 residues long. The germline CDR1 and CDR2 sequences are SGDLS and YYNGEE. The V segment lost 4 bases and the J segment 0 bases; nucleotides outside the gene matches: 17. In DNA form, the CDR3 reads TGTGCCAGCAGCCCCCGAGCTAGCGGGATCTATCGGGACTCCTACAATGAGCAGTTCTTC. As protein: CASSPRASGIYRDSYNEQFF.

The chain has TRBV19 and TRBJ1-5; no clear D. The germline V gene encodes CDR1 LNHDA and CDR2 SQIVND (reference sequence). Trimming shortened V by 6 bases and J by 1 base, and 7 bases separated the two germline ends. CDR3 length: 13 amino acids. In DNA, the CDR3 is TGTGCCAGTAGCCTCCAGAGCAATCAGCCCCAGCATTTT. It encodes CASSLQSNQPQHF.

V gene TRBV21-1 combines with J gene TRBJ2-3; TRBD2 is the table's D call, not checked against the DNA. TRBV21-1 is listed as a pseudogene. The CDR3 has 16 amino acids. The CDR3 DNA reads as TGTGCCAGCAGATGTTGCCATGTGGAGGGGAAAGATACGCAGTATTTT. As protein: CASRCCHVEGKDTQYF.

The chain joins TRBV3-1 (or the pseudogene TRBV3-2) to TRBJ1-1; a weak D match, TRBD1 (5 bases). This CDR3 spans 14 amino acids. V lost 4 bases and J lost 0, with 9 bases in between. Germline V gene data show CDR1 as LGHDT and CDR2 as YNNKEL (reference sequence). CDR3 nucleotides: TGTGCCAGCAGCCCTCGGGACTTGAACACTGAAGCTTTCTTT. Translation: CASSPRDLNTEAFF.

This rearrangement joins TRBV7-9 to TRBJ2-1, with D maybe TRBD2 (6 bases). The V end was cut by 5 bases, the J end by 0 bases, with 14 bases between. The germline V gene encodes CDR1 SEHNR and CDR2 FQNEAQ (reference sequence). The CDR3 runs 16 residues. The CDR3 reads CASSPRSGGSYNEQFF. For the CDR3, the DNA is TGTGCCAGCAGCCCGAGGTCCGGGGGCTCCTACAATGAGCAGTTCTTC.

This rearrangement joins TRBV6-5 to TRBJ2-5, with TRBD2 matching 7 bases. Trimming took 5 bases from V and 3 from J; bases not matched to a gene: 9. This CDR3 has 15 residues. The germline gives CDR1 MNHEY, CDR2 SVGAGI. The CDR3 coding sequence is TGTGCCAGCAGTAGGCAACTAGCGCGAAAAGAGACCCAGTACTTC. It is translated as CASSRQLARKETQYF.

This sequence joins TRBV6-1 and TRBJ2-7; 11 bases are a match to TRBD2. Germline V gives CDR1 MNHNS, CDR2 SASEGT. CDR3 length: 19 residues. Losses at the gene ends were 3 bases for V and 3 bases for J; bases not matched to a gene: 16. In DNA form, the CDR3 reads TGTGCCAGCAGTGACACTCTTAGACTAGCGGGACAGGCATACTACGAGCAGTACTTC. Translated: CASSDTLRLAGQAYYEQYF.

The J gene is TRBJ1-2, the V gene TRBV6-5; D may be TRBD1 (5 bases). V dropped 2 bases and J dropped 5 bases, with 12 bases sitting between them. Germline loops: CDR1 MNHEY, CDR2 SVGAGI. This CDR3 spans 14 amino acids. As DNA, the CDR3 is TGTGCCAGCAGTTACGTTGCCAGGGCGTATGGCTACACCTTC. It translates to CASSYVARAYGYTF.

V usage is TRBV9 and J usage is TRBJ2-1, with 12 bases aligning to TRBD2. V shed 4 bases and J 9 bases; nucleotides not matched to a gene: 11. The germline gives CDR1 SGDLS, CDR2 YYNGEE. The CDR3 has 16 residues. In DNA form, the CDR3 reads TGTGCCAGCAGCTCACGACTAGCGGGGGCAGCGGGTGAGCAGTTCTTC. This gives the protein CASSSRLAGAAGEQFF.

The chain joins TRBV19 to TRBJ1-4; D call uncertain. Germline CDR1 and CDR2: LNHDA and SQIVND (reference sequence). CDR3 length: 13 residues. Trimming left V 5 bases short and J 8 bases short, with 12 bases between. DNA for the CDR3: TGTGCCAGTAGTCTGCGGTTAAGGGAAAAACTGTTTTTT. Translated, it gives CASSLRLREKLFF.

This chain uses TRBV18 with TRBJ1-6; D not certain. Germline V gene sequence: CDR1 KGHSH, CDR2 LQKENI. V lost 3 bases to trimming and J lost 5 bases, with 8 bases between them. The CDR3 runs to 14 residues. CDR3 in DNA: TGTGCCAGCTCACCGCGAGGAGATAATTCACCCCTCCACTTT. Amino acids: CASSPRGDNSPLHF.